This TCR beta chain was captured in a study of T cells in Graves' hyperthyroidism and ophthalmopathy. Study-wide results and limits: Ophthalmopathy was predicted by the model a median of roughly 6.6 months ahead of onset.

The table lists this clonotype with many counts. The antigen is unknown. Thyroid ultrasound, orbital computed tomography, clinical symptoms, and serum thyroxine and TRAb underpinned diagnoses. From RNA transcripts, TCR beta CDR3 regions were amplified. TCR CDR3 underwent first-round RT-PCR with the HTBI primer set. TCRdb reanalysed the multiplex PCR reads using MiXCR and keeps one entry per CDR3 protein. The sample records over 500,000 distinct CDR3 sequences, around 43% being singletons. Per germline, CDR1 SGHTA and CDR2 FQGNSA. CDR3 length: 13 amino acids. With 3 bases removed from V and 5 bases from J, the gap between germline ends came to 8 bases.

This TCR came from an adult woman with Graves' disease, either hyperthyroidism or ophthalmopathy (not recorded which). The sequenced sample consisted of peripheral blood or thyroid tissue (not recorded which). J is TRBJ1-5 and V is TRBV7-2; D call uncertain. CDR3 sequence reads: CASSLNRDQPQHF. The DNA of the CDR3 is TGTGCCAGCAGCTTGAACAGAGATCAGCCCCAGCATTTT.